Below, 4 T cell receptor beta chains from the same sample are listed, as sequenced in a study of blood T cell repertoires in COVID-19. Assay: immunoSEQ multiplex PCR; the TCRdb copy retains only in-frame clones and omits some. The sample holds over 200,000 clones, approximately 81% seen once. Sequenced: peripheral blood. The receptors were sampled from an elderly woman with acute or convalescent COVID-19.

Only a few counts were recorded for this clone. The chain is built from TRBV5-4 and TRBJ1-5; TRBD1 matches at 9 bases. Germline V gives CDR1 SGHNT, CDR2 YYREEE (reference sequence). Trimming removed 4 bases from V and 4 bases from J; junction bases left unmatched: 3. This CDR3 is 14 amino acids long. As DNA, the CDR3 is TGTGCCAGCAGCCCCGGGACAGGGAATCAGCCCCAGCATTTT. It encodes CASSPGTGNQPQHF.

This chain uses TRBV5-4 with TRBJ2-3; TRBD2 aligns across 8 bases. Trimming took 3 bases from V and 10 from J; bases not matched to a gene: 7. Germline values: CDR1 SGHNT, CDR2 YYREEE (reference sequence). CDR3 size: 13 residues. CDR3 in DNA: TGTGCCAGCAGCTCGGCCGGGAGGGACGCGCAGTATTTT. It yields the protein CASSSAGRDAQYF.

This chain joins TRBV6-5 and TRBJ1-6; 9 bases map to TRBD1. V dropped 6 bases and J dropped 4; count of bases not matched to a gene: 4. This CDR3 region has 15 residues. From germline, CDR1 is MNHEY and CDR2 SVGAGI. Here the CDR3 reads CASRQDRGYNSPLHF. DNA of the CDR3: TGTGCCAGCAGACAGGACAGGGGATATAATTCACCCCTCCACTTT.

The chain uses TRBV5-4 and TRBJ2-7, with 11 nucleotides matching TRBD2. The germline V gene has CDR1 SGHNT and CDR2 YYREEE (reference sequence). CDR3 length: 15 residues. V was clipped by 3 bases and J by 7 bases; unmatched bases: 9. The CDR3 loop is CASSSTSGGSWEQYF. The CDR3 nucleotides read TGTGCCAGCAGCTCCACTAGCGGGGGCAGCTGGGAGCAGTACTTC.